This TCR beta chain was sequenced during a study of cytomegalovirus exposure and HLA in healthy donors. Germline CDR1 and CDR2: MNHEY and SMNVEV (reference sequence). Trimming removed 6 bases from V and 6 bases from J; junction bases left unmatched: 3. The CDR3 is 14 amino acids. PCR used 60 Vbeta primers and 13 Jbeta primers. The data were produced by immunoSEQ multiplex PCR, yet TCRdb's version contains in-frame clones alone and is incomplete. The sample records about 130,000 clones, 78% being singletons. Remarks on this clone: Its antigen is unidentified.

Study-wide results and caveats: In a later analysis, HLA-C alleles had the fewest associated TCRs, DRB1 alleles the most. Follow-up analysis later connected one missense variant in DCLRE1C with trimming of TCR beta V- and J-genes.

The source material was PBMCs. The receptor's source is a female donor in good health and CMV-seronegative. This chain joins TRBV27 and TRBJ1-5, with TRBD1 matching 12 bases. CDR3 amino acids: CASSRDRGRQPQHF. The CDR3 coding sequence is TGTGCCAGCAGCCGGGACAGGGGGCGTCAGCCCCAGCATTTT.